This T cell receptor beta chain is from a study of OX40 agonist ivuxolimab in advanced cancers. Deletions cut 2 bases from V and 8 bases from J, with 9 bases between. CDR3 length: 13 residues. CDR1 is MNHEY, CDR2 SVGAGI, per germline. Profiled with immunoSEQ multiplex PCR; TCRdb holds only in-frame clones, not every one. The sample yields about 48,000 clones, more than 75% seen once. The chain couples TRBV6-5 to TRBJ1-4, with D possibly TRBD1 on 5 matching bases. This sequence was found in an adult with an advanced solid tumor such as melanoma, head and neck, liver or kidney cancer. The source material was CD4+ or CD8+ T cells sorted from blood, sampled in a trial of the OX40 agonist ivuxolimab. The CDR3 spells CASSYGTLEKLFF. The CDR3 DNA reads TGTGCCAGCAGTTACGGGACGTTGGAAAAACTGTTTTTT.